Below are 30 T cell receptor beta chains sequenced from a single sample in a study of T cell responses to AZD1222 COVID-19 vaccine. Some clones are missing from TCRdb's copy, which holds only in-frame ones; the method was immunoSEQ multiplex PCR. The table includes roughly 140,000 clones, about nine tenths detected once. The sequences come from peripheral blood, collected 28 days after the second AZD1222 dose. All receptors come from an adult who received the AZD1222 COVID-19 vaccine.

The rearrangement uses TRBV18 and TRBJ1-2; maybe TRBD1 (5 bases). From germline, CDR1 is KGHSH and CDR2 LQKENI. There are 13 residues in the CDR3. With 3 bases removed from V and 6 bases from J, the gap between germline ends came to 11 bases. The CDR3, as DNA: TGTGCCAGCTCACCCCGGGACGGAGATGGCTACACCTTC. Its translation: CASSPRDGDGYTF.

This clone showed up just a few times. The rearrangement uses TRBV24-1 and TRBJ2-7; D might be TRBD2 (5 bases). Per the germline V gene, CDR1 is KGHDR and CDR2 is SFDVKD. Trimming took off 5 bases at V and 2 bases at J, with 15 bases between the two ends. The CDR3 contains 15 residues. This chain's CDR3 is CATSARSGGTYEQYF. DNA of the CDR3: TGTGCCACCAGTGCGCGGAGCGGAGGTACCTACGAGCAGTACTTC.

This CDR3 reads CASSPRPGGRQETQYF. CDR3 nucleotides: TGTGCCAGCAGTCCGAGACCCGGGGGAAGGCAAGAGACCCAGTACTTC. The V call is TRBV27, the J call TRBJ2-5; perhaps TRBD2 as D (6 bases). Germline values: CDR1 MNHEY, CDR2 SMNVEV (reference sequence). There are 16 residues in the CDR3. V was pared by 5 bases and J by 2 bases, with 18 bases between.

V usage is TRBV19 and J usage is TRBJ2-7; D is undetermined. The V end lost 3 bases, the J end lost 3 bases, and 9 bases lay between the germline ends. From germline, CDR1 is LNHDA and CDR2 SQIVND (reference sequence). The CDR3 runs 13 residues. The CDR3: CASSMSDFYEQYF. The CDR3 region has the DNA TGTGCCAGTAGTATGTCCGATTTCTACGAGCAGTACTTC. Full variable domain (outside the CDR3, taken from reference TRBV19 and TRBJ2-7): DGGITQSPKYLFRKEGQNVTLSCEQNLNHDAMYWYRQDPGQGLRLIYYSQIVNDFQKGDIAEGYSVSREKKESFPLTVTSAQKNPTAFYLCASSMSDFYEQYFGPGTRLTVT.

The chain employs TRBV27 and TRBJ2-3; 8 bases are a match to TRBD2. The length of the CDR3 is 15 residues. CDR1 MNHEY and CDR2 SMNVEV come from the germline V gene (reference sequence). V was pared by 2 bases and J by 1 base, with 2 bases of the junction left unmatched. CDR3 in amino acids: CASSLSGSGTDTQYF. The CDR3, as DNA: TGTGCCAGCAGTTTAAGCGGGAGTGGCACAGATACGCAGTATTTT.

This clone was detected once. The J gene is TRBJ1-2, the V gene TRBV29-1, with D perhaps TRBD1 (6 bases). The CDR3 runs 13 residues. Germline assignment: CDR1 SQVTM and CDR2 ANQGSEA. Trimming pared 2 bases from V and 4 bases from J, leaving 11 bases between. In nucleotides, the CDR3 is TGCAGCGTTGAAACAGGGAGGAGCTATGGCTACACCTTC. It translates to CSVETGRSYGYTF.

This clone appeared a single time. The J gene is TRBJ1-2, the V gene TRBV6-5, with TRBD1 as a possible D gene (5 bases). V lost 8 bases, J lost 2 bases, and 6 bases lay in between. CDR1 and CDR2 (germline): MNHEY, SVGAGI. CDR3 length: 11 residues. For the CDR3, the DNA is TGTGCCAGCCGGGACAACTATGGCTACACCTTC. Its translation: CASRDNYGYTF.

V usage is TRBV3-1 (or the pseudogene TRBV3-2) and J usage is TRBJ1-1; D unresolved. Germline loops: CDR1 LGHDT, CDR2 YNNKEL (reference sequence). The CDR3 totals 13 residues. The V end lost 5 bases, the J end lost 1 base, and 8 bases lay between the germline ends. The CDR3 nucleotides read TGTGCCAGCAGCTTGACAAGGAACACTGAAGCTTTCTTT. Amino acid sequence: CASSLTRNTEAFF.

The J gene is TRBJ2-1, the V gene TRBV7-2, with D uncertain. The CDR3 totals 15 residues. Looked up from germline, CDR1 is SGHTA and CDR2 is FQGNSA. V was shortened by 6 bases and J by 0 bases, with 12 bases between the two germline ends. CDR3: CASRLILSSYNEQFF. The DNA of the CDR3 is TGTGCCAGCAGATTAATACTGAGCTCCTACAATGAGCAGTTCTTC.

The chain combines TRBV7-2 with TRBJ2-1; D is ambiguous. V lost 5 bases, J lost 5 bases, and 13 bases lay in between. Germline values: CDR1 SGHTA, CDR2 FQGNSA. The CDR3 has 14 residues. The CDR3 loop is CASSPVLLHNEQFF. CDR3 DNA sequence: TGTGCCAGCAGCCCAGTCCTTCTGCACAATGAGCAGTTCTTC.

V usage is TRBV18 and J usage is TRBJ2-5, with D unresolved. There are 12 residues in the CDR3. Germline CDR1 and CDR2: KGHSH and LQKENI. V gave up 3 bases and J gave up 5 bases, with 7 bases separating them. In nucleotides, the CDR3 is TGTGCCAGCTCACCGGCCGGGGAGACCCAGTACTTC. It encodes CASSPAGETQYF.

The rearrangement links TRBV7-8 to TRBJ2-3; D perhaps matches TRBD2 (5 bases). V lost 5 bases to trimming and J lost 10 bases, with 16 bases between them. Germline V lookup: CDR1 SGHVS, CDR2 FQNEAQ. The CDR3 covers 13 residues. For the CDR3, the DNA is TGTGCCAGCAGCCCCTTAGAGGGCTGGGCGCAGTATTTT. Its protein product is CASSPLEGWAQYF.

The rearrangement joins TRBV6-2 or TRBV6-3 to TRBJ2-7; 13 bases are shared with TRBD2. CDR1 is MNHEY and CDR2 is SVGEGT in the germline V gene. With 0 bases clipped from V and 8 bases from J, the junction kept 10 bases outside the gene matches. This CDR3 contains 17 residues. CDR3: CASSYSFTSGRAFQQYF. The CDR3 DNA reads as TGTGCCAGCAGTTACTCTTTTACTAGCGGGAGGGCCTTCCAGCAGTACTTC.

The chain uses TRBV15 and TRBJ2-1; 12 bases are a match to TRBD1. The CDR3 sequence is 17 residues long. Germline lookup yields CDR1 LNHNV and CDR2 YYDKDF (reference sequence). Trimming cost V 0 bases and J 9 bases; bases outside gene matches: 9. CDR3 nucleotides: TGTGCCACCAGCAGAGATAGGTGGGGACAGGGGGCCGGTGAGCAGTTCTTC. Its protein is CATSRDRWGQGAGEQFF.

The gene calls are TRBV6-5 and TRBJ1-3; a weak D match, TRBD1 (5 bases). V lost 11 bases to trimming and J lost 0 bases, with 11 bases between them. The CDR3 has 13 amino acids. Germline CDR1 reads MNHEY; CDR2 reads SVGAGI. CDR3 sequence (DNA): TGTGCCGTTCTGAGGGGCTCTGGAAACACCATATATTTT. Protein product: CAVLRGSGNTIYF.

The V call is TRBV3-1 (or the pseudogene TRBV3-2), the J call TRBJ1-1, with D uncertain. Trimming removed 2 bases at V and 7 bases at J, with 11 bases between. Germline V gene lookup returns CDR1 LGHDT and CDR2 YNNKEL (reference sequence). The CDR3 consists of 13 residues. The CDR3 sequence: CASSQYRAGEAFF. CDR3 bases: TGTGCCAGCAGCCAATATAGGGCGGGTGAAGCTTTCTTT.

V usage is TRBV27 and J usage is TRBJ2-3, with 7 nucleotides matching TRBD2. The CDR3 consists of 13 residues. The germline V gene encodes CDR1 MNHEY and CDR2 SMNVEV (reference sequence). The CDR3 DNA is TGTGTCAGGATGGGGGGGAGCACAGATACGCAGTATTTT. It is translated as CVRMGGSTDTQYF.

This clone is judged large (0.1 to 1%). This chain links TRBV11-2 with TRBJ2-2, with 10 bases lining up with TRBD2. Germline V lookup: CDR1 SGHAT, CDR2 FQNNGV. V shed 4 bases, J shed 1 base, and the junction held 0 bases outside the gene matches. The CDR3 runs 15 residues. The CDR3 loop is CASSWTSGNTGELFF. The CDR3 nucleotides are TGTGCCAGCAGCTGGACTAGCGGGAACACCGGGGAGCTGTTTTTT.

DNA for the CDR3: TGTGCCTGGAGTGCGGCGGGGGACAGGGTAGATCAGCCCCAGCATTTT. This gives the protein CAWSAAGDRVDQPQHF. The chain has TRBV30 and TRBJ1-5; 9 bases are a match to TRBD1. The germline gives CDR1 GTSNPN, CDR2 SVGIG (reference sequence). Trimming cost V 1 base and J 5 bases; bases outside gene matches: 9. This CDR3 is 16 amino acids long.

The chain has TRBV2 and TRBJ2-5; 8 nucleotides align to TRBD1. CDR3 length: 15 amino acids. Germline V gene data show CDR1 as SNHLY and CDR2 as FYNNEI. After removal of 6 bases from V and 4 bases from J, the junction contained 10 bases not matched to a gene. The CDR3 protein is CASRAGQGGRETQYF. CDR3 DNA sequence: TGTGCCAGCAGGGCAGGACAGGGAGGTCGAGAGACCCAGTACTTC.

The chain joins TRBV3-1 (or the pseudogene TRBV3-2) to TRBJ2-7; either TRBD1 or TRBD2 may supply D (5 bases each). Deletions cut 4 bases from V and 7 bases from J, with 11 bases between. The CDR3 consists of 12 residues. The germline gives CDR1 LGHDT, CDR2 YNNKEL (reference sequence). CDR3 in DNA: TGTGCCAGCAGCCTACCGGGACCAGAGCAGTACTTC. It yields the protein CASSLPGPEQYF.

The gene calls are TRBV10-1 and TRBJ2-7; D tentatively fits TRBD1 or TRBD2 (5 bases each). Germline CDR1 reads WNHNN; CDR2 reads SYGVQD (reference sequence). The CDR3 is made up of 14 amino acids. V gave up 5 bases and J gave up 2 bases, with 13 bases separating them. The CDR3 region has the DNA TGCGCCAGCAGTCTGGGGGTTGGGACCTACGAGCAGTACTTC. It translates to CASSLGVGTYEQYF.

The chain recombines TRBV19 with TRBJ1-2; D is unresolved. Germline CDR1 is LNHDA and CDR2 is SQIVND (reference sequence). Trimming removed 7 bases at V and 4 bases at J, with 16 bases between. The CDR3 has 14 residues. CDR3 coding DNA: TGTGCCAGTACCCCGGAAGGGAAGAGCTATGGCTACACCTTC. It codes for CASTPEGKSYGYTF.

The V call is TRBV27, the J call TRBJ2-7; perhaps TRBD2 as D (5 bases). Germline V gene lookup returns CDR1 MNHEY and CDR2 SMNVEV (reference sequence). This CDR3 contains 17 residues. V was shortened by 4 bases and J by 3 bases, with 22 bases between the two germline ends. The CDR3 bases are TGTGCCAGCAGTTCGAGAGTCAATAGCGCAACGGGCTACGAGCAGTACTTC. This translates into CASSSRVNSATGYEQYF.

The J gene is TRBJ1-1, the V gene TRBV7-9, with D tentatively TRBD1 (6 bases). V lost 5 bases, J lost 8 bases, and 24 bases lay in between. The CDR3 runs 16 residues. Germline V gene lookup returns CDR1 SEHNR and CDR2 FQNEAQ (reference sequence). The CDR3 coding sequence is TGTGCCAGCAGCCCTAGGGAGAGGGCACAGGGCCGGGAAGCTTTCTTT. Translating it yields CASSPRERAQGREAFF.

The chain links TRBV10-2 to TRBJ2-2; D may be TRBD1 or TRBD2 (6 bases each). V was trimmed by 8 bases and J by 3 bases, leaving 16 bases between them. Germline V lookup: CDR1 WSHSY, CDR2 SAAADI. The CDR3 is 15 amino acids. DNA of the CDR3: TGCGCCAGCCGGTTGGGGGGCCTGGACACCGGGGAGCTGTTTTTT. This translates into CASRLGGLDTGELFF.

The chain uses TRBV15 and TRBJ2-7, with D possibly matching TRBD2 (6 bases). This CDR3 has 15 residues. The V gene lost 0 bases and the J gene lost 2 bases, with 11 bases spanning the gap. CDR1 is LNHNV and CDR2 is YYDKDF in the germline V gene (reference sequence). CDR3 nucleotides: TGTGCCACCAGCAGAGAGGCGGGGAGTCCCTACGAGCAGTACTTC. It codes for CATSREAGSPYEQYF.

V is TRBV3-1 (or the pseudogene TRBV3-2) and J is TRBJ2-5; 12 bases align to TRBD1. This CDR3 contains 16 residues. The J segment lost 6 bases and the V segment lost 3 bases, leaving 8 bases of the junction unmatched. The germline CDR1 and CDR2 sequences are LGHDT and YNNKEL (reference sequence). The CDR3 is CASSHGAGTGGQTQYF. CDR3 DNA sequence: TGTGCCAGCAGCCACGGGGCCGGGACAGGGGGCCAGACCCAGTACTTC.

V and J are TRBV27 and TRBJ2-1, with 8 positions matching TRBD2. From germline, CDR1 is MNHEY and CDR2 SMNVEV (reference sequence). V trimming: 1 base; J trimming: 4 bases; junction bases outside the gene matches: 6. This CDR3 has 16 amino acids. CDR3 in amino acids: CASSLWAGGSYNEQFF. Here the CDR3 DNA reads TGTGCCAGCAGTTTATGGGCGGGAGGTTCGTACAATGAGCAGTTCTTC.

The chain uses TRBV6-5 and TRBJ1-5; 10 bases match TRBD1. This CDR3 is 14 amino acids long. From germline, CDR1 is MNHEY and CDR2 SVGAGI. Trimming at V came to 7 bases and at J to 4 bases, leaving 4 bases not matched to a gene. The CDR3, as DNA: TGTGCCAGCATCCTGGACAGGGGGAATCAGCCCCAGCATTTT. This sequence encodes CASILDRGNQPQHF.